The 25 T cell receptor beta chains presented below share a single source sample, sequenced in a study of cytomegalovirus exposure and HLA in healthy donors. Using immunoSEQ multiplex PCR, the repertoire was profiled, and TCRdb retains in-frame clones only, with some absent. The data hold fewer than 200,000 clones, with about 90% observed a single time. Sample: PBMCs. These receptors came from a woman aged 25 to 39 in good health and CMV-seronegative.

This chain joins TRBV11-2 and TRBJ1-1, with TRBD1 as a possible D gene (5 bases). The CDR3 extends over 17 amino acids. Germline-derived CDR1 and CDR2 are SGHAT and FQNNGV. Deletions cut 0 bases from V and 5 bases from J, with 19 bases between. CDR3 bases: TGTGCCAGCAGCTTAGATAGCGGGGGTACGGTATTGACTGAAGCTTTCTTT. It encodes CASSLDSGGTVLTEAFF.

V usage is TRBV5-4 and J usage is TRBJ1-5; TRBD1 is a possible D gene (6 bases). V was clipped by 0 bases and J by 2 bases, with 6 bases between them. The length of the CDR3 is 14 residues. Germline lookup yields CDR1 SGHNT and CDR2 YYREEE (reference sequence). CDR3 loop: CASSLEGGNQPQHF. The CDR3 DNA reads as TGTGCCAGCAGCTTGGAGGGGGGCAATCAGCCCCAGCATTTT.

The chain couples TRBV19 to TRBJ1-6; the D is unclear. The CDR3 runs 14 residues. Per the germline V gene, CDR1 is LNHDA and CDR2 is SQIVND (reference sequence). Trimming removed 3 bases from V and 8 bases from J, with 11 bases in between. DNA of the CDR3: TGTGCCAGTAGTATGTCGCAGGCCTATTCACCCCTCCACTTT. Translation: CASSMSQAYSPLHF.

V usage is TRBV13 and J usage is TRBJ2-3; D is tentatively TRBD1 or TRBD2 (6 bases each). In germline, CDR1 is PRHDT, CDR2 FYEKMQ (reference sequence). V lost 3 bases and J lost 3, with 16 bases in between. CDR3 length: 16 residues. Here the CDR3 reads CASSFRHGGATDTQYF. CDR3 nucleotides: TGTGCCAGCAGCTTTCGCCACGGGGGCGCGACAGATACGCAGTATTTT.

The V and J genes are TRBV7-3 and TRBJ2-2; D not certain. The CDR3 has 13 residues. Trimming cost V 4 bases and J 6 bases, with 9 bases left between them. CDR1 and CDR2 from the germline V gene are SGHTA and FQGTGA. In DNA, the CDR3 is TGTGCCAGCAGCTCCCGATCCGCCGGGGAGCTGTTTTTT. Amino acid sequence: CASSSRSAGELFF.

The V gene is TRBV4-3, the J gene TRBJ1-3, with D possibly matching TRBD1 (5 bases). V was trimmed by 1 base and J by 8 bases, leaving 6 bases between them. Per germline, CDR1 LGHNA and CDR2 YSLEER. This CDR3 has 12 residues. CDR3 protein: CASSQAGDTIYF. CDR3 DNA: TGCGCCAGCAGCCAAGCGGGGGACACCATATATTTT.

The gene calls are TRBV7-9 and TRBJ2-7; D gene ambiguous. CDR1 and CDR2 from the germline V gene are SEHNR and FQNEAQ (reference sequence). The CDR3 runs to 14 residues. The V end was cut by 3 bases, the J end by 2 bases, with 11 bases between. The CDR3 DNA reads TGTGCCAGCAGCTTGGGTTCAGGTCCCTACGAGCAGTACTTC. Translation gives CASSLGSGPYEQYF.

The V call is TRBV5-6, the J call TRBJ1-1; D is unresolved. V was clipped by 0 bases and J by 4 bases, with 16 bases between them. This CDR3 is built from 16 residues. Per germline, CDR1 SGHDT and CDR2 YYEEEE. In DNA form, the CDR3 reads TGTGCCAGCAGCTTGGTGGGCGGGAGAGGGTCCACTGAAGCTTTCTTT. It translates to CASSLVGGRGSTEAFF.

The chain is built from TRBV28 and TRBJ1-1; D is perhaps TRBD1 (5 bases). This CDR3 has 14 residues. The V and J ends lost 5 bases and 3 bases respectively, with 13 bases between them. CDR1 and CDR2 from the germline V gene are MDHEN and SYDVKM. CDR3 region: CASSLPGFDTEAFF. The CDR3 coding sequence is TGTGCCAGCAGTCTCCCAGGGTTTGACACTGAAGCTTTCTTT.

The gene calls are TRBV4-2 and TRBJ2-3, with 8 bases identical to TRBD2. The trim removed 0 bases at V and 11 bases at J, leaving 7 bases unmatched. CDR1 and CDR2 from the germline V gene are LGHNA and YNFKEQ. The CDR3 contains 14 residues. Written as DNA, the CDR3 is TGTGCCAGCAGCCAAGATGAGTCCGGGAGGGTGCAGTATTTT. The encoded protein is CASSQDESGRVQYF.

This chain joins TRBV29-1 and TRBJ2-2, with D perhaps given as TRBD1 or TRBD2 (5 bases each). V shed 7 bases and J shed 1 base, with 13 bases lying between them. From germline, CDR1 is SQVTM and CDR2 ANQGSEA. There are 14 residues in the CDR3. The CDR3 region has the DNA TGCAGCGCATCCGGGACCCAGAACACCGGGGAGCTGTTTTTT. Translation gives CSASGTQNTGELFF.

The chain links TRBV18 to TRBJ1-4; D call uncertain. Germline lookup yields CDR1 KGHSH and CDR2 LQKENI. V was shortened by 5 bases and J by 8 bases, with 12 bases between the two germline ends. This CDR3 is built from 13 residues. The CDR3 DNA sequence: TGTGCCAGCTCAAACAGCTTGGAAGAAAAACTGTTTTTT. Residues: CASSNSLEEKLFF.

This sequence joins TRBV18 and TRBJ1-1, with D uncertain. Germline CDR1 reads KGHSH; CDR2 reads LQKENI. The CDR3 consists of 13 residues. Trimming removed 1 base from V and 1 base from J, with 4 bases in between. The DNA of the CDR3 is TGTGCCAGCTCACCACTGAAGAACACTGAAGCTTTCTTT. Protein product: CASSPLKNTEAFF. Full variable domain (missing parts from reference TRBV18 and TRBJ1-1): NAGVMQNPRHLVRRRGQEARLRCSPMKGHSHVYWYRQLPEEGLKFMVYLQKENIIDESGMPKERFSAEFPKEGPSILRIQQVVRGDSAAYFCASSPLKNTEAFFGQGTRLTVV.

This clone came up once. This chain uses TRBV27 with TRBJ1-2; D is possibly TRBD1 (5 bases). V was shortened by 6 bases and J by 2 bases, with 19 bases between the two germline ends. The CDR3 is 16 amino acids. In germline, CDR1 is MNHEY, CDR2 SMNVEV (reference sequence). The CDR3, as DNA: TGTGCCAGCAGCCCTACCAGGCAGGGAGGAAACTATGGCTACACCTTC. Translation: CASSPTRQGGNYGYTF.

The chain carries TRBV7-6 and TRBJ1-1; a weak D match, TRBD1 (5 bases). The CDR3 has 14 residues. The ends were cut back, 2 bases at V and 6 bases at J, with 13 bases in the middle. Germline lookup yields CDR1 SGHVS and CDR2 FNYEAQ. The CDR3, as DNA: TGTGCCAGCAGCTTAAACTCGCGGGACCCTGAAGCTTTCTTT. Protein sequence: CASSLNSRDPEAFF.

This sequence joins TRBV9 and TRBJ1-5; D is uncertain. CDR1 SGDLS and CDR2 YYNGEE come from the germline V gene. V gave up 5 bases and J gave up 1 base, with 7 bases separating them. The CDR3 contains 13 residues. CDR3 nucleotides: TGTGCCAGCAGTACCGGCAGCAATCAGCCCCAGCATTTT. This sequence encodes CASSTGSNQPQHF.

This clone was observed once. The V and J genes are TRBV19 and TRBJ1-1; 8 positions match TRBD1. Germline assignment: CDR1 LNHDA and CDR2 SQIVND (reference sequence). V shed 4 bases, J shed 1 base, and the junction held 2 bases outside the gene matches. The CDR3 loop spans 14 amino acids. The CDR3 coding sequence is TGTGCCAGTAGTACCGACAGGGGGAACACTGAAGCTTTCTTT. This translates into CASSTDRGNTEAFF.

The gene calls are TRBV9 and TRBJ1-1, with TRBD1 matching over 9 bases. The CDR3 sequence is 16 residues long. Germline loops: CDR1 SGDLS, CDR2 YYNGEE. V was clipped by 4 bases and J by 4 bases; unmatched bases: 11. The CDR3 sequence: CASSKYGTGRATEAFF. Here the CDR3 DNA reads TGTGCCAGCAGCAAATACGGGACAGGGAGGGCCACTGAAGCTTTCTTT.

In its sample, this clone was seen once. The chain joins TRBV6-5 to TRBJ1-2; no clear D gene. The CDR3 length is 13 residues. Germline-derived CDR1 and CDR2 are MNHEY and SVGAGI. With 4 bases removed from V and 4 bases from J, the gap between germline ends came to 10 bases. CDR3 residues: CASSLTAIYGYTF. The CDR3 nucleotides are TGTGCCAGCAGTTTGACGGCGATCTATGGCTACACCTTC.

The chain carries TRBV4-3 and TRBJ2-6, with D hard to call. The CDR3 totals 14 residues. The germline CDR1 and CDR2 sequences are LGHNA and YSLEER. The ends were cut back, 6 bases at V and 0 bases at J, with 6 bases in the middle. CDR3 sequence: CASSIGSGANVLTF. The CDR3 nucleotides are TGCGCCAGCAGTATCGGCTCTGGGGCCAACGTCCTGACTTTC.

As DNA, the CDR3 is TGCAGCGTTGGAGGGGGACTAGCGGGAGCCCATGAGCAGTTCTTC. Translating gives CSVGGGLAGAHEQFF. This sequence joins TRBV29-1 and TRBJ2-1; TRBD2 aligns across 14 bases. J gave up 8 bases and V 4 bases, and 7 bases lay outside the gene matches. Germline assignment: CDR1 SQVTM and CDR2 ANQGSEA. The CDR3 has 15 residues.

The CDR3 DNA sequence: TGTGCCAGCAGCCGAGGGACAGAGAGAGAGACCCAGTACTTC. Amino acid sequence: CASSRGTERETQYF. This chain joins TRBV5-4 and TRBJ2-5, with 7 bases identical to TRBD1. The CDR3 length is 14 residues. CDR1 and CDR2 from the germline V gene are SGHNT and YYREEE (reference sequence). With V trimmed by 4 bases and J by 4 bases, 7 bases remained unmatched.

The rearrangement joins TRBV7-3 to TRBJ2-3; TRBD2 matches 9 bases. Germline-derived CDR1 and CDR2 are SGHTA and FQGTGA. This CDR3 region has 17 residues. Losses at the gene ends were 2 bases for V and 0 bases for J; bases not matched to a gene: 6. CDR3 DNA: TGTGCCAGCAGCTTAGGGAGCGGGAGGCCCAGCACAGATACGCAGTATTTT. It encodes CASSLGSGRPSTDTQYF.

This chain links TRBV10-3 with TRBJ2-5; D is possibly TRBD2 (6 bases). The CDR3 is 16 residues long. Germline-derived CDR1 and CDR2 are ENHRY and SYGVKD. Between the trimmed V and J ends, which lost 2 bases and 2 bases, there was a span of 15 bases. The CDR3 DNA reads TGTGCCATCAGTGAGGTCTTAGCGGCAATTCAAGAGACCCAGTACTTC. Translated: CAISEVLAAIQETQYF.

This rearrangement joins TRBV5-1 to TRBJ1-2; 9 bases match TRBD1. V gave up 5 bases and J gave up 3 bases; unmatched junction bases: 2. CDR3 length equals 13 residues. CDR1 is SGHRS and CDR2 is YFSETQ in the germline V gene. CDR3 region: CASSRTGDYGYTF. Here the CDR3 DNA reads TGCGCCAGCAGTCGGACAGGGGACTATGGCTACACCTTC.